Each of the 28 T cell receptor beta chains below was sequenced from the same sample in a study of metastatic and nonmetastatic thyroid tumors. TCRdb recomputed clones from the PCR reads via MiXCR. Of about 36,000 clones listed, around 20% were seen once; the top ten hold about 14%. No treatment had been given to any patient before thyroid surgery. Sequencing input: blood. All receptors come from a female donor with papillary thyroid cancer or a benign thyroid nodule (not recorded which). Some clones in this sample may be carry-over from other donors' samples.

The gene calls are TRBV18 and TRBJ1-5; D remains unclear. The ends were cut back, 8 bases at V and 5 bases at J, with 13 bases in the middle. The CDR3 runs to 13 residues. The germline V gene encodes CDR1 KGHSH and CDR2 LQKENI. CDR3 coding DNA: TGTGCCAGCCCACGAGGCTCCGATCAGCCCCAGCATTTT. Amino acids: CASPRGSDQPQHF.

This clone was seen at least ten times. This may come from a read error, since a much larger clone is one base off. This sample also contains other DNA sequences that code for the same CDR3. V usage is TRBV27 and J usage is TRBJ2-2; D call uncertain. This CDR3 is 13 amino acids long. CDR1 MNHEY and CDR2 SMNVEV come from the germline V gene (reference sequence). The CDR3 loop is CASRVGNTGELFF. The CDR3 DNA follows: TGTGCCAGCAGGGTAGGAAACACTGGGGAGCTGTTTTTT.

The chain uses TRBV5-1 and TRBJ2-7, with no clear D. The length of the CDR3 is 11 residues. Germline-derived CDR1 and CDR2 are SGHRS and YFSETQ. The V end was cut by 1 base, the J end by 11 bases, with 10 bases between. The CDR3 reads CASSLLGFEYF. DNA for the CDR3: TGCGCCAGCAGCTTGTTGGGGTTTGAGTACTTC.

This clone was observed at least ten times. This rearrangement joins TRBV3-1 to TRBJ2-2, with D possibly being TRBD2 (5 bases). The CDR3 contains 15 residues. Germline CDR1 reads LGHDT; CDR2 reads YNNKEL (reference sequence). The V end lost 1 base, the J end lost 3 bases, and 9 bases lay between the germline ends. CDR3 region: CASSQGRSYTGELFF. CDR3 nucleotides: TGTGCCAGCAGCCAAGGGAGGAGCTACACCGGGGAGCTGTTTTTT.

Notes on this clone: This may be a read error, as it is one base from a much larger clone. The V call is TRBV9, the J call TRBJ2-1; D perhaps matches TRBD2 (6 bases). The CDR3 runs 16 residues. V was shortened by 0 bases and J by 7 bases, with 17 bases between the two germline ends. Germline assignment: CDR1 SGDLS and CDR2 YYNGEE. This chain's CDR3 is CASSVAGRTEGNEQFF. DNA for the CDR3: TGTGCCAGCAGCGTAGCTGGCAGGACGGAGGGGAATGAGCAGTTCTTC. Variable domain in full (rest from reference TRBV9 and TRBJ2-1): DSGVTQTPKHLITATGQRVTLRCSPRSGDLSVYWYQQSLDQGLQFLIQYYNGEERAKGNILERFSAQQFPDLHSELNLSSLELGDSALYFCASSVAGRTEGNEQFFGPGTRLTVL.

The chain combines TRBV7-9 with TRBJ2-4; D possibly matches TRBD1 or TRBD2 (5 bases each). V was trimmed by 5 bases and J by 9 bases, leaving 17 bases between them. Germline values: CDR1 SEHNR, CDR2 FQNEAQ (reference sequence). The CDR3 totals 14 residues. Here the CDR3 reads CASSLGEQDPIQYF. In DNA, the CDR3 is TGTGCCAGCAGCCTCGGGGAACAGGACCCCATTCAGTACTTC.

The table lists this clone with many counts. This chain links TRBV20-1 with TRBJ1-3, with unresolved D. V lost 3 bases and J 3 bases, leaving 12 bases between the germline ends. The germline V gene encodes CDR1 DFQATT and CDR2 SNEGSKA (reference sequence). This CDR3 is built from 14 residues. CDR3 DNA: TGCAGTGCTAGGGCCCCGAGCATTGGAAACACCATATATTTT. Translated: CSARAPSIGNTIYF.

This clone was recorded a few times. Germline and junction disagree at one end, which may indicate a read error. The CDR3 bases are TGTGCCACCGCGGACAGGGAGGAAGATACCCAGTACTTT. This encodes CATADREEDTQYF. This chain links TRBV28 with TRBJ2-5; 8 bases are a match to TRBD1. CDR1 and CDR2 (germline): MDHEN, SYDVKM. The CDR3 runs to 13 residues.

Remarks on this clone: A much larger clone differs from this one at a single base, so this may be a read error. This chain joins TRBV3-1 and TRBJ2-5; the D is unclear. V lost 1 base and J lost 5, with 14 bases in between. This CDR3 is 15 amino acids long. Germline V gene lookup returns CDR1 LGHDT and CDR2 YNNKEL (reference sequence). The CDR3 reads CASSQVPIIPETQYF. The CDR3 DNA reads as TGTGCCAGCAGCCAAGTTCCTATCATCCCGGAGACCCAGTACTTC.

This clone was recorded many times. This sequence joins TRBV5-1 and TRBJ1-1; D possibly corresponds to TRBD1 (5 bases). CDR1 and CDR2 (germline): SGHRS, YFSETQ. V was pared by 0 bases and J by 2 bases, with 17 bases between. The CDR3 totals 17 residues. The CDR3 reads CASSLAWGSNKNTEAFF. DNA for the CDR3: TGCGCCAGCAGCTTGGCTTGGGGCAGTAATAAAAACACTGAAGCTTTCTTT.

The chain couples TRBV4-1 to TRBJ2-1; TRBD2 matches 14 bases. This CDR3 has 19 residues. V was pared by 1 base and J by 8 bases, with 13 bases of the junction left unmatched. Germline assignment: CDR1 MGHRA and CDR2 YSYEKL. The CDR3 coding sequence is TGCGCCAGCAGCCAAGGAATACATCAGGGACTAGCGGGAGTGGATGAGCAGTTCTTC. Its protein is CASSQGIHQGLAGVDEQFF.

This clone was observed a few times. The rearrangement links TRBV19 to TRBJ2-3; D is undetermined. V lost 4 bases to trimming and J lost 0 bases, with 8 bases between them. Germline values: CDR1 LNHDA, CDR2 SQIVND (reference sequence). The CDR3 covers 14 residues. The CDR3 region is CASSRTLSTDTQYF. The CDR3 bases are TGTGCCAGTAGTAGGACGCTTAGCACAGATACGCAGTATTTT.

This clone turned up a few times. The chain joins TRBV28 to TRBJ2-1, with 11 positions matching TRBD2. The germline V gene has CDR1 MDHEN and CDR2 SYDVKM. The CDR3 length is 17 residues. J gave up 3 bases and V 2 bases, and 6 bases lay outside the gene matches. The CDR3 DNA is TGTGCCAGCAGTTTAGAGGCTAGCGGGGGGCACTACAATGAGCAGTTCTTC. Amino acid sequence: CASSLEASGGHYNEQFF.

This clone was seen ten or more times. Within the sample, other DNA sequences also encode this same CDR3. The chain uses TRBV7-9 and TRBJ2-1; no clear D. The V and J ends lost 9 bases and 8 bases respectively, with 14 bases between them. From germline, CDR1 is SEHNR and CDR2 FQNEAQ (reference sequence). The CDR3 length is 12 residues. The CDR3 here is CARSTSVDEQFF. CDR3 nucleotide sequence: TGTGCCAGAAGCACTTCGGTCGATGAGCAGTTCTTC.

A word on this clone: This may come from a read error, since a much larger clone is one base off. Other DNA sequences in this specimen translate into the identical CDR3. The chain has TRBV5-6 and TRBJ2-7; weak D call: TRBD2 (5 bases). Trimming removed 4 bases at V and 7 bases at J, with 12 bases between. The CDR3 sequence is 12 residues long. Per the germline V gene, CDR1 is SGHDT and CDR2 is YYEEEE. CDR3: CASSKPSTEQYF. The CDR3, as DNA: TGTGCCAGCAGCAAACCTAGCACAGAGCAGTACTTC.

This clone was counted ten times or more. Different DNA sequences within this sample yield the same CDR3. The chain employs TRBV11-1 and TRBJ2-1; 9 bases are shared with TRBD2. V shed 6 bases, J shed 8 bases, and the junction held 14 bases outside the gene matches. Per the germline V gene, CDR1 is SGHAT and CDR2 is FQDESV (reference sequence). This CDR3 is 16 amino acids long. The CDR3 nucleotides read TGTGCCAGCAGTTCGTACCTAGCGGGACGAGTCGATGAGCAGTTCTTC. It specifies CASSSYLAGRVDEQFF.

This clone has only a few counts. The CDR3 region is CASSSQQGAEGYTF. The CDR3 bases are TGTGCCAGCAGCTCTCAACAGGGGGCGGAGGGCTACACCTTC. The V and J genes are TRBV11-2 and TRBJ1-2, with TRBD1 matching 9 bases. This CDR3 has 14 residues. Germline V gene data show CDR1 as SGHAT and CDR2 as FQNNGV. V shed 4 bases, J shed 8 bases, and the junction held 8 bases outside the gene matches.

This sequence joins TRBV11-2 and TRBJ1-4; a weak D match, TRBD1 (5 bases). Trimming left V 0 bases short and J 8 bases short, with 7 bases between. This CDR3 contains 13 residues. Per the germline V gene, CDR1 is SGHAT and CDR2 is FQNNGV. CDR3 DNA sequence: TGTGCCAGCAGCTTAGATCGGGGGGAAAAACTGTTTTTT. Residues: CASSLDRGEKLFF.

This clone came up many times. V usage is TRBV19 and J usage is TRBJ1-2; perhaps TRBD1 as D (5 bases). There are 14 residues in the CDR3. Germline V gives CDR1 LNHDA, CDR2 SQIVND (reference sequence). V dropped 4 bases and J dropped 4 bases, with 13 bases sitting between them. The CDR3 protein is CASSTPAGTYGYTF. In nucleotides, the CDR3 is TGTGCCAGTAGTACACCTGCAGGGACCTATGGCTACACCTTC.

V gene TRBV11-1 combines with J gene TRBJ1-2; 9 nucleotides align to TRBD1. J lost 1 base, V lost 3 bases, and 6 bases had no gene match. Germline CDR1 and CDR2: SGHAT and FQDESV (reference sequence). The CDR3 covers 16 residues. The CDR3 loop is CASSFERTGDNYGYTF. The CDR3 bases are TGTGCCAGCAGCTTCGAAAGGACAGGGGATAACTATGGCTACACCTTC.

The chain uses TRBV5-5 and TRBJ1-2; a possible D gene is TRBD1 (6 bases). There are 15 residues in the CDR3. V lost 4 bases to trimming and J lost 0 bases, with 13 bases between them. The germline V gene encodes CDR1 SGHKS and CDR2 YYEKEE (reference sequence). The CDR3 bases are TGTGCCAGCAGCCAGGGGAGGGGGGCTAACTATGGCTACACCTTC. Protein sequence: CASSQGRGANYGYTF.

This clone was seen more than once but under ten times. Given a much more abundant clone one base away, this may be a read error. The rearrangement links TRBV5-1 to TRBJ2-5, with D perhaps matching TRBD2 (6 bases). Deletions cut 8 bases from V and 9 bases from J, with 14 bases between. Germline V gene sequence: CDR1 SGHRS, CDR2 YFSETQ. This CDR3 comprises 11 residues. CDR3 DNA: TGCGCCAGAAGCATTGGGGAGGCCCAGTACTTC. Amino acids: CARSIGEAQYF.

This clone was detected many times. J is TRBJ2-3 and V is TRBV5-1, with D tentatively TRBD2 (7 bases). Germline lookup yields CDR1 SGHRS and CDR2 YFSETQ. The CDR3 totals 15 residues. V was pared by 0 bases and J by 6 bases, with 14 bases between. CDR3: CASSLAGGIADTQYF. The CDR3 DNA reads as TGCGCCAGCAGCTTGGCGGGGGGCATCGCGGATACGCAGTATTTT. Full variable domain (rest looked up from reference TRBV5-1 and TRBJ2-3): KAGVTQTPRYLIKTRGQQVTLSCSPISGHRSVSWYQQTPGQGLQFLFEYFSETQRNKGNFPGRFSGRQFSNSRSEMNVSTLELGDSALYLCASSLAGGIADTQYFGPGTRLTVL.

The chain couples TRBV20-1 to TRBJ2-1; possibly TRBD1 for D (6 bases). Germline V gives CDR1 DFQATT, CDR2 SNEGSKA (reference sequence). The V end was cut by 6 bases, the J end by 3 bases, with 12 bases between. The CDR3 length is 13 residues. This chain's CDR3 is CSAPGHYYNEQFF. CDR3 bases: TGCAGTGCCCCGGGACACTACTACAATGAGCAGTTCTTC.

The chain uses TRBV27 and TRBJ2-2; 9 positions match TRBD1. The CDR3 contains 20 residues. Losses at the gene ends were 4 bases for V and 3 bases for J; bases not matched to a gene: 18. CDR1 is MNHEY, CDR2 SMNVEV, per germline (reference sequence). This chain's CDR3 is CASSSVQGARDGHHTGELFF. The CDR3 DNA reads TGTGCCAGCAGTTCGGTACAGGGGGCGCGGGACGGGCACCACACCGGGGAGCTGTTTTTT.

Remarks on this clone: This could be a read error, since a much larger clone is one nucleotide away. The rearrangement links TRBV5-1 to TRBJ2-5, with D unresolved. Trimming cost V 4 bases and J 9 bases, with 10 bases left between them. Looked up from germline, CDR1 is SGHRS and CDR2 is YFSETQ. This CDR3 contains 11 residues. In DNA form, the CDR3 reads TGCGCCAGCAGCATTGGGGATGCCCAGTACTTC. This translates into CASSIGDAQYF.

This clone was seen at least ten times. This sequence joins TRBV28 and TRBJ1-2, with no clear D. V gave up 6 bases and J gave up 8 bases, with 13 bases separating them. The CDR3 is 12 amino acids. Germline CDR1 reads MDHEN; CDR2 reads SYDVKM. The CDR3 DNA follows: TGTGCCAGCAGCCGCGCCGGGTTGGGCTACACCTTC. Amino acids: CASSRAGLGYTF.

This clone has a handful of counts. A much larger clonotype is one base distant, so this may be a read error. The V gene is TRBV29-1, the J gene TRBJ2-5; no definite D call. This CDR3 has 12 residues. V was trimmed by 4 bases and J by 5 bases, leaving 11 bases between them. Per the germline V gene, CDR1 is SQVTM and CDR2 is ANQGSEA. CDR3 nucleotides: TGCAGCGTTGGCCCCCTGGGGGAGACCCAGTACTTC. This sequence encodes CSVGPLGETQYF.